This T cell receptor (beta chain) was identified during a study of graft-versus-host responses after intestinal transplantation. About the study: All recipients were given anti-thymocyte globulin induction, and tacrolimus and steroids were then administered for around three years.

Remarks on this clone: Its antigen is as yet unknown.

CDR3 length: 15 amino acids. Unmatched junction bases numbered 6, after V lost 4 bases and J lost 8 bases. From germline, CDR1 is LNHDA and CDR2 SQIVND (reference sequence). Study-wide results and caveats: GvH clones turned up in recipient marrow; some had shown up first in ileum or blood. Patients with graft-donor T cell macrochimerism had high graft-versus-host to host-versus-graft clonal ratios in allografts.

The assay was immunoSEQ multiplex PCR, and TCRdb's table has in-frame clones only and misses some. The table has 80,000 to 85,000 clones, 90% to 95% seen once. The sample in question was unstimulated CD4+ T cells sorted from spleen or lymph node cells, obtained before intestinal transplant. J is TRBJ1-4 and V is TRBV19; 11 bases line up with TRBD1. This sequence was found in a human donor who received an intestinal transplant. The CDR3 DNA sequence: TGTGCCAGTAGTAAAAGGGACAGGGGGAGAGAAAAACTGTTTTTT. Amino acids: CASSKRDRGREKLFF.